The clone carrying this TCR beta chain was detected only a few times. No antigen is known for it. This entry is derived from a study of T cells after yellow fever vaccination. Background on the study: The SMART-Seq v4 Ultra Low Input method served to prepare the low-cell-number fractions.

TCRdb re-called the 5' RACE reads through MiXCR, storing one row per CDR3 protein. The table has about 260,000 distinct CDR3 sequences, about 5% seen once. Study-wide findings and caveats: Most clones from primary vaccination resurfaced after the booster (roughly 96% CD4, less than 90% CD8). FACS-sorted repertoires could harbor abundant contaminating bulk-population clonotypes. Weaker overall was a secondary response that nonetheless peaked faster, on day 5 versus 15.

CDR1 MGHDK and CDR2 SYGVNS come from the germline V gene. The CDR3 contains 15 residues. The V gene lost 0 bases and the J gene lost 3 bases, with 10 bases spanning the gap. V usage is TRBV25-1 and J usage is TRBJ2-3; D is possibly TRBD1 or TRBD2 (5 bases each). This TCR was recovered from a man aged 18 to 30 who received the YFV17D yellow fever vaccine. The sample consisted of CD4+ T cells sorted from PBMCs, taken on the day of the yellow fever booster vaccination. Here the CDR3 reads CASSEYHGATDTQYF. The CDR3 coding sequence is TGTGCCAGCAGTGAATATCACGGGGCTACAGATACGCAGTATTTT. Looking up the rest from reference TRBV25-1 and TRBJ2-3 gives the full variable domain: EADIYQTPRYLVIGTGKKITLECSQTMGHDKMYWYQQDPGMELHLIHYSYGVNSTEKGDLSSESTVSRIRTEHFPLTLESARPSHTSQYLCASSEYHGATDTQYFGPGTRLTVL.